What follows are 5 T cell receptor beta chains derived from one specimen sequenced in a study of Graves' ophthalmopathy and Graves' hyperthyroidism. Amplified TCR beta CDR3 regions were obtained using RNA transcripts as template. The first round was an RT-PCR with HTBI primers, and the second round was a multiplex PCR. MiXCR was run by TCRdb on the multiplex PCR reads, yielding one entry per CDR3 protein. The data hold about 390,000 distinct CDR3 sequences, with roughly 15% observed a single time. Sequencing was done on a sample of peripheral blood. The receptors stem from an adult woman with stable Graves' hyperthyroidism.

This clonotype was seen at least ten times. The chain joins TRBV6-5 to TRBJ2-5; no reliable D call. V gave up 5 bases and J gave up 5 bases, with 18 bases separating them. The CDR3 covers 15 residues. Germline CDR1 and CDR2: MNHEY and SVGAGI. CDR3 residues: CASSNPGPLVETQYF. The CDR3 DNA is TGTGCCAGCAGTAACCCGGGCCCATTAGTGGAGACCCAGTACTTC.

The chain recombines TRBV11-2 with TRBJ2-5; D is undetermined. The ends were cut back, 2 bases at V and 5 bases at J, with 12 bases in the middle. The CDR3 loop spans 14 amino acids. The germline V gene encodes CDR1 SGHAT and CDR2 FQNNGV. The CDR3 DNA reads as TGTGCCAGCAGCTTATTTTTTTTAGGGGAGACCCAGTACTTC. Its protein is CASSLFFLGETQYF.

This clonotype was seen once. The V call is TRBV12-3 or TRBV12-4, the J call TRBJ2-7, with D perhaps TRBD1 or TRBD2 (5 bases each). The CDR3 spans 16 residues. V was cut by 2 bases and J by 1 base, with 15 bases left in between. Written as DNA, the CDR3 is TGTGCCAGCAGTTTAAGTTCGCGAGGGGTTTCCTACGAGCAGTACTTC. Amino acids: CASSLSSRGVSYEQYF.

The V call is TRBV12-3 or TRBV12-4, the J call TRBJ1-6; D gene ambiguous. Trimming left V 5 bases short and J 8 bases short, with 10 bases between. This CDR3 is 13 amino acids long. The CDR3 region is CASSMSGDSPLHF. The CDR3 DNA reads TGTGCCAGCAGTATGTCTGGAGATTCACCCCTCCACTTT.

This clonotype has just a few counts. The chain joins TRBV30 to TRBJ2-7, with a tentative D call TRBD2 (6 bases). The CDR3 consists of 13 residues. Trimming pared 1 base from V and 6 bases from J, leaving 13 bases between. Germline V gene sequence: CDR1 GTSNPN, CDR2 SVGIG (reference sequence). The CDR3 coding sequence is TGTGCCTGGAGTGGGGGTCACGGGGGCGAGCAGTACTTC. Translation: CAWSGGHGGEQYF.